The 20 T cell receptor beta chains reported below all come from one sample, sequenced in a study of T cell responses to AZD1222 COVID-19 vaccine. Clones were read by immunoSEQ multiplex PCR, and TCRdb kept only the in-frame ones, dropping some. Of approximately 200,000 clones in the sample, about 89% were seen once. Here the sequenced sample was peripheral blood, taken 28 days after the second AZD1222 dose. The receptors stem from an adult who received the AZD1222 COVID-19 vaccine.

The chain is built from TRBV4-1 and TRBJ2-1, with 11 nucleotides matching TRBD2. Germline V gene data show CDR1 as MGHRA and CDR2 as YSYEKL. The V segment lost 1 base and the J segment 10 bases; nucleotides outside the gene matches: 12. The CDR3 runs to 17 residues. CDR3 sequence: CASSQAPPLAGEREQFF. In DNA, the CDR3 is TGCGCCAGCAGCCAAGCTCCTCCACTAGCGGGAGAGCGGGAGCAGTTCTTC.

CDR3 residues: CASSRTGTSGISELFF. As DNA, the CDR3 is TGTGCCAGCAGCCGGACCGGGACTAGCGGGATATCGGAGCTGTTTTTT. This chain links TRBV7-3 with TRBJ2-2, with 13 bases that match TRBD2. The CDR3 runs to 16 residues. J lost 10 bases, V lost 5 bases, and 10 bases had no gene match. In germline, CDR1 is SGHTA, CDR2 FQGTGA.

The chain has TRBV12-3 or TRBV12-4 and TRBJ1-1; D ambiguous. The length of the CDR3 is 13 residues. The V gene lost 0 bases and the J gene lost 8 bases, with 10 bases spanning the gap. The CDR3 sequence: CASSLAQRLEAFF. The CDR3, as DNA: TGTGCCAGCAGTTTAGCGCAAAGGTTAGAAGCTTTCTTT.

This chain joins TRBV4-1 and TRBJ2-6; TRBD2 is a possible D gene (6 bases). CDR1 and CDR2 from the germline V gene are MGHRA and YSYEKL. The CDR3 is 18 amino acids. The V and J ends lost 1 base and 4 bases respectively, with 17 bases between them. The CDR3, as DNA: TGCGCCAGCAGCCAAGGATACGGGAGCCTTGGGGGGGCCAACGTCCTGACTTTC. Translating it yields CASSQGYGSLGGANVLTF.

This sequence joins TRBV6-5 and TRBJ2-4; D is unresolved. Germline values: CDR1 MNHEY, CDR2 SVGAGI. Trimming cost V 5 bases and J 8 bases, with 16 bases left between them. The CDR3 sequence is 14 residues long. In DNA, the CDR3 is TGTGCCAGCAGTCCGGTTAATCCCGGATACATTCAGTACTTC. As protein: CASSPVNPGYIQYF.

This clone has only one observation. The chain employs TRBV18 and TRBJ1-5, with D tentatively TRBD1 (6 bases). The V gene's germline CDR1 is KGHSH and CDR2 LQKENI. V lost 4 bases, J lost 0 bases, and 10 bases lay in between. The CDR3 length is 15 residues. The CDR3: CASSLQGNSNQPQHF. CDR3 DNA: TGTGCCAGCTCACTACAGGGCAATAGCAATCAGCCCCAGCATTTT.

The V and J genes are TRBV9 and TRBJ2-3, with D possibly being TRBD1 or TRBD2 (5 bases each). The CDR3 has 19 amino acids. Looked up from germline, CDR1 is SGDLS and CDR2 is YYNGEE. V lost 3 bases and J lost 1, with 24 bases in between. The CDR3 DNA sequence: TGTGCCAGCAGCGGTGATCGGCTGGGGCCGGGGTTGGGCACAGATACGCAGTATTTT. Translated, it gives CASSGDRLGPGLGTDTQYF. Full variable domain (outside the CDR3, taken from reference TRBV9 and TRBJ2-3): DSGVTQTPKHLITATGQRVTLRCSPRSGDLSVYWYQQSLDQGLQFLIQYYNGEERAKGNILERFSAQQFPDLHSELNLSSLELGDSALYFCASSGDRLGPGLGTDTQYFGPGTRLTVL.

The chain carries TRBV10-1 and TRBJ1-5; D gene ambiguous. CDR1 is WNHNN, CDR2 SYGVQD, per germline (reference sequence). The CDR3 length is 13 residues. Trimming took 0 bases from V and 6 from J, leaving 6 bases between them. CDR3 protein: CASSESIGQPQHF. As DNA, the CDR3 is TGCGCCAGCAGTGAGTCGATTGGTCAGCCCCAGCATTTT.

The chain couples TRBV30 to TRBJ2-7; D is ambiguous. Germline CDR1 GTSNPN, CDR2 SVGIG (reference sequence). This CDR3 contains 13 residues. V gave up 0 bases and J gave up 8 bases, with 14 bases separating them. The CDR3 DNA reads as TGTGCCTGGAGTGTAAGTGGGGTGGGGAAGCAGTACTTC. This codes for CAWSVSGVGKQYF.

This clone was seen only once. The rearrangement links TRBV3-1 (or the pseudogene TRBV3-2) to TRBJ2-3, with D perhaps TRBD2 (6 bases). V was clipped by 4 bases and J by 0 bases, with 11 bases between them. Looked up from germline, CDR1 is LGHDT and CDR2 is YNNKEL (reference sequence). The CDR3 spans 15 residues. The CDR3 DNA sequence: TGTGCCAGCAGCCCCCGCCGGGGGAGCACAGATACGCAGTATTTT. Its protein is CASSPRRGSTDTQYF.

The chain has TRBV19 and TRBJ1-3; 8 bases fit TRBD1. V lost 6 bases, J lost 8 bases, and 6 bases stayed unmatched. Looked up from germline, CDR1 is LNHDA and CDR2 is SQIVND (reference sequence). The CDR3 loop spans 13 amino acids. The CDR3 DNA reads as TGTGCCAGTAGGCCGACAGGGGCGGACACCATATATTTT. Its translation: CASRPTGADTIYF.

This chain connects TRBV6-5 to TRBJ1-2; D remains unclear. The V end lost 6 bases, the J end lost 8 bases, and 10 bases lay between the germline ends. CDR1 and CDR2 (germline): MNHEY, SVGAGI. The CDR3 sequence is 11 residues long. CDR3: CASSSLKGYTF. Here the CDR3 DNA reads TGTGCCAGCAGCTCCCTAAAAGGCTACACCTTC.

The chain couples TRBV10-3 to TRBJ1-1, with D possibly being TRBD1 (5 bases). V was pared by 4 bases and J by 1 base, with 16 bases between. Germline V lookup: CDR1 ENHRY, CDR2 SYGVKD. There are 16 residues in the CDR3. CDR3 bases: TGTGCCATCAGTGCCCGAGCGGGACTCACGAACACTGAAGCTTTCTTT. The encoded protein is CAISARAGLTNTEAFF.

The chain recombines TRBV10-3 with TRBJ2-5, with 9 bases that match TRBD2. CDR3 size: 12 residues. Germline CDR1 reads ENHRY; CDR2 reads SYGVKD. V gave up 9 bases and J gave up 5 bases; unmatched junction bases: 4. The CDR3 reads CAISGRGETQYF. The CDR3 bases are TGTGCCATTAGCGGGAGAGGGGAGACCCAGTACTTC.

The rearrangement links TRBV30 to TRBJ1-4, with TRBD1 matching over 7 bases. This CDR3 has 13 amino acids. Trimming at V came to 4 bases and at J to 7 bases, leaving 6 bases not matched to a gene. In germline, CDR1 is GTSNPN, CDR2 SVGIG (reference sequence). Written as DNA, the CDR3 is TGTGCCTGGAACAGGGGAGGTCGTGAAAAACTGTTTTTT. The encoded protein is CAWNRGGREKLFF.

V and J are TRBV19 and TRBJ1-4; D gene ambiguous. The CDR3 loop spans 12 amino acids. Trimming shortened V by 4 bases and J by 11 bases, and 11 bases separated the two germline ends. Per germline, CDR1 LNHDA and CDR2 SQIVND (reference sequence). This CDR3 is CASSTEGGKLFF. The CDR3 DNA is TGTGCCAGTAGTACTGAGGGAGGGAAACTGTTTTTT.

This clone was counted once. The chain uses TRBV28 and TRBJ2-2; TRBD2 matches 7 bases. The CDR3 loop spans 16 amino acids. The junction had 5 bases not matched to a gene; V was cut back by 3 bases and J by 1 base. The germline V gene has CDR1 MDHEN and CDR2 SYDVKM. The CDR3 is CASSFIPSGNTGELFF. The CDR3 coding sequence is TGTGCCAGCAGTTTTATCCCTAGCGGGAACACCGGGGAGCTGTTTTTT. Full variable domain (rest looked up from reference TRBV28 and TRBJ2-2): DVKVTQSSRYLVKRTGEKVFLECVQDMDHENMFWYRQDPGLGLRLIYFSYDVKMKEKGDIPEGYSVSREKKERFSLILESASTNQTSMYLCASSFIPSGNTGELFFGEGSRLTVL.

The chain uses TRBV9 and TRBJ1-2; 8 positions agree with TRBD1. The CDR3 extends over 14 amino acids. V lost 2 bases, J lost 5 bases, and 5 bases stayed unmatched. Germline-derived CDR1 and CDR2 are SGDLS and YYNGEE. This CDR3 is CASSVIGTGYGYTF. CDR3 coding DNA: TGTGCCAGCAGCGTTATCGGGACAGGTTATGGCTACACCTTC.

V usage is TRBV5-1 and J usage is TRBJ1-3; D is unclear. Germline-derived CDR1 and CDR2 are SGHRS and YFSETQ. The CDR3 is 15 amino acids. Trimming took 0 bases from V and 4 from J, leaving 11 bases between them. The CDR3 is CASSLADSGGNTIYF. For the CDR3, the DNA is TGCGCCAGCAGCTTGGCGGACTCGGGCGGAAACACCATATATTTT. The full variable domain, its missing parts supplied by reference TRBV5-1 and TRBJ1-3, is KAGVTQTPRYLIKTRGQQVTLSCSPISGHRSVSWYQQTPGQGLQFLFEYFSETQRNKGNFPGRFSGRQFSNSRSEMNVSTLELGDSALYLCASSLADSGGNTIYFGEGSWLTVV.

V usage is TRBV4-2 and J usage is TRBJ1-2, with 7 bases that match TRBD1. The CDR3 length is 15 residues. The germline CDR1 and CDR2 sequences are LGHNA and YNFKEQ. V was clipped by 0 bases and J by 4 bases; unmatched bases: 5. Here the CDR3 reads CASSQDLQGGYGYTF. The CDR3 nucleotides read TGTGCCAGCAGCCAAGACCTGCAGGGGGGCTATGGCTACACCTTC.